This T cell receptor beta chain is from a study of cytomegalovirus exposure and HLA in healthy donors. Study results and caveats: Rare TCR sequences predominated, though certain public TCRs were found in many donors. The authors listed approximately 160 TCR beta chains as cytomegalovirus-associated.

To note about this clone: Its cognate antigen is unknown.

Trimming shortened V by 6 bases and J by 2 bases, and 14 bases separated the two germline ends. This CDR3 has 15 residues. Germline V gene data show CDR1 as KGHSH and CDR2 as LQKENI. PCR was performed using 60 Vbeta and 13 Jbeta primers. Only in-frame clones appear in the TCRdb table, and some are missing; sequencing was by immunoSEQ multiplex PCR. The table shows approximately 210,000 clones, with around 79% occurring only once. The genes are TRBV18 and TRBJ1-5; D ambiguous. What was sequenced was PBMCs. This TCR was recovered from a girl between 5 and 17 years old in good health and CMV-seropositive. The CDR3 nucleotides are TGTGCCAGCTCCCCGGGAAGTACGCGCAATCAGCCCCAGCATTTT. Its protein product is CASSPGSTRNQPQHF.